The 28 T cell receptor beta chains listed next were all sequenced from one sample in a study of shared clonotypes between healthy human individuals. TCRdb's copy holds only in-frame clones and misses some; the assay was immunoSEQ multiplex PCR. Here the sample spans over a million clones, 75% to 80% being singletons. Sequencing input: memory CD4+ T cells from PBMCs. Specified subset: CD45RA-negative fraction. These receptors all stem from a man younger than 35 in good health. Some clones in this sample may be carry-over from other donors' samples.

The gene calls are TRBV28 and TRBJ1-1, with D uncertain. The CDR3 extends over 14 amino acids. From germline, CDR1 is MDHEN and CDR2 SYDVKM. The V end lost 5 bases, the J end lost 3 bases, and 13 bases lay between the germline ends. CDR3 sequence reads: CASSDPGGDTEAFF. CDR3 DNA: TGTGCCAGCAGTGACCCCGGCGGCGACACTGAAGCTTTCTTT.

The rearrangement links TRBV28 to TRBJ2-5, with D possibly matching TRBD2 (5 bases). Germline CDR1 reads MDHEN; CDR2 reads SYDVKM. The CDR3 loop spans 16 amino acids. V was pared by 4 bases and J by 7 bases, with 22 bases between. The CDR3 nucleotides are TGTGCCAGCAGTTCTCTGAGGACTGGGGTGATTGGGACCCAGTACTTC. Protein: CASSSLRTGVIGTQYF.

This clone was detected only once. J is TRBJ2-2 and V is TRBV7-6, with 8 nucleotides matching TRBD2. Germline V gene data show CDR1 as SGHVS and CDR2 as FNYEAQ. Trimming cost V 4 bases and J 3 bases; bases outside gene matches: 7. The CDR3 totals 16 residues. Here the CDR3 reads CASSSPPGGDTGELFF. As DNA, the CDR3 is TGTGCCAGCAGCTCCCCGCCGGGGGGGGACACCGGGGAGCTGTTTTTT.

This chain joins TRBV7-8 and TRBJ2-7, with 12 bases lining up with TRBD2. The CDR3 is made up of 16 amino acids. The germline gives CDR1 SGHVS, CDR2 FQNEAQ. Unmatched junction bases numbered 9, after V lost 5 bases and J lost 4 bases. DNA of the CDR3: TGTGCCAGCAGCATGGGTGGAGGGACTAGCGGGTACGAGCAGTACTTC. This sequence encodes CASSMGGGTSGYEQYF.

This clone showed up just once. The chain has TRBV29-1 and TRBJ2-7; D gene uncertain. CDR3 length equals 12 residues. The V end was cut by 5 bases, the J end by 3 bases, with 11 bases between. Germline V gene data show CDR1 as SQVTM and CDR2 as ANQGSEA. CDR3: CSVNDGDYEQYF. CDR3 sequence (DNA): TGCAGCGTTAATGACGGAGACTACGAGCAGTACTTC.

About this clone: Other DNA sequences in this sample translate to the same CDR3. The chain employs TRBV5-1 and TRBJ1-1; D perhaps matches TRBD1 (6 bases). The length of the CDR3 is 14 residues. Germline-derived CDR1 and CDR2 are SGHRS and YFSETQ. Between the trimmed V and J ends, which lost 2 bases and 0 bases, there was a span of 8 bases. The CDR3 coding sequence is TGCGCCAGCAGCTTAGGGACACTGAACACTGAAGCTTTCTTT. It codes for CASSLGTLNTEAFF.

In this sample, this clone turned up once. The chain employs TRBV6-6 and TRBJ2-5; a possible D gene is TRBD1 (6 bases). The CDR3 runs to 14 residues. Germline V lookup: CDR1 MNHNY, CDR2 SVGAGI (reference sequence). The V and J ends lost 0 bases and 7 bases respectively, with 12 bases between them. DNA of the CDR3: TGTGCCAGCAGTTACTCAGGCAGGGGAGCGACCCAGTACTTC. This sequence encodes CASSYSGRGATQYF.

V and J are TRBV7-2 and TRBJ2-5; TRBD2 aligns across 11 bases. With the DNA end fitting TRBJ2-7 better, the J assignment may be wrong. Germline CDR1 SGHTA, CDR2 FQGNSA. The CDR3 sequence is 17 residues long. DNA for the CDR3: TGTGCCAGCAGCTTAGCTCTTAGCGGGAGGGCACTATACGAGCAGTACTTC. Protein product: CASSLALSGRALYEQYF.

The sample holds one count of this clone. This chain links TRBV29-1 with TRBJ1-5, with 11 bases matching TRBD1. V lost 7 bases to trimming and J lost 1 base; unmatched junction nucleotides: 9. CDR1 and CDR2 from the germline V gene are SQVTM and ANQGSEA. The CDR3 runs 16 residues. The CDR3 bases are TGCAGCGGCGACCCGGGACAGGGGGTGAGCAATCAGCCCCAGCATTTT. Translating it yields CSGDPGQGVSNQPQHF.

The rearrangement uses TRBV7-3 and TRBJ1-2, with unresolved D. The germline V and J ends were trimmed by 4 bases and 8 bases, with 14 bases remaining between them. This CDR3 comprises 13 residues. Germline CDR1 SGHTA, CDR2 FQGTGA. CDR3 region: CASSSDPVGGYTF. CDR3 DNA sequence: TGTGCCAGCAGCTCGGACCCAGTCGGGGGCTACACCTTC.

J is TRBJ2-1 and V is TRBV19; 9 bases align to TRBD2. Germline values: CDR1 LNHDA, CDR2 SQIVND (reference sequence). V shed 5 bases, J shed 4 bases, and the junction held 12 bases outside the gene matches. The CDR3 is 17 amino acids. CDR3 in DNA: TGTGCCAGTAGTCGACAGTCGGGACTAGCATATTACAATGAGCAGTTCTTC. Translating it yields CASSRQSGLAYYNEQFF. Supplemented by reference TRBV19 and TRBJ2-1, the full variable domain reads DGGITQSPKYLFRKEGQNVTLSCEQNLNHDAMYWYRQDPGQGLRLIYYSQIVNDFQKGDIAEGYSVSREKKESFPLTVTSAQKNPTAFYLCASSRQSGLAYYNEQFFGPGTRLTVL.

The genes are TRBV6-5 and TRBJ2-1, with 13 bases that match TRBD2. The CDR3 totals 15 residues. CDR1 is MNHEY and CDR2 is SVGAGI in the germline V gene. Unmatched junction bases numbered 4, after V lost 5 bases and J lost 6 bases. CDR3 in DNA: TGTGCCAGCAGTCCCCGGACTAGCGGGGGCAATGAGCAGTTCTTC. It is translated as CASSPRTSGGNEQFF.

The chain couples TRBV28 to TRBJ2-7; D is uncertain. From germline, CDR1 is MDHEN and CDR2 SYDVKM. Deletions cut 5 bases from V and 6 bases from J, with 8 bases between. This CDR3 comprises 11 residues. The CDR3 DNA is TGTGCCAGCAGTATCCTAAGCGAGCAGTACTTC. Protein product: CASSILSEQYF.

The CDR3 is CASSPQADLLYGYTF. CDR3 nucleotides: TGTGCCAGCTCACCACAGGCAGACTTACTCTATGGCTACACCTTC. This chain uses TRBV18 with TRBJ1-2; D gene unclear. Germline CDR1 reads KGHSH; CDR2 reads LQKENI. This CDR3 spans 15 amino acids. V was cut by 1 base and J by 4 bases, with 13 bases left in between.

This chain connects TRBV7-8 to TRBJ2-7, with D possibly being TRBD1 (5 bases). Germline CDR1 and CDR2: SGHVS and FQNEAQ. The CDR3 covers 16 residues. The V gene lost 3 bases and the J gene lost 4 bases, with 19 bases spanning the gap. The CDR3 here is CASSLTALSKRYEQYF. In nucleotides, the CDR3 is TGTGCCAGCAGCTTGACAGCCCTCAGCAAACGGTACGAGCAGTACTTC.

The chain uses TRBV6-5 and TRBJ1-2; TRBD1 is a possible D gene (5 bases). The ends were cut back, 4 bases at V and 4 bases at J, with 16 bases in the middle. The CDR3 is made up of 15 amino acids. Germline loops: CDR1 MNHEY, CDR2 SVGAGI. CDR3 protein: CASSSPRGASYGYTF. The CDR3 coding sequence is TGTGCCAGCAGTTCTCCCAGAGGGGCTAGCTATGGCTACACCTTC.

This chain uses TRBV7-9 with TRBJ1-1, with 7 bases that match TRBD1. V lost 4 bases, J lost 2 bases, and 7 bases stayed unmatched. This CDR3 contains 15 residues. The germline V gene encodes CDR1 SEHNR and CDR2 FQNEAQ (reference sequence). CDR3 region: CASSSQQGSNTEAFF. The CDR3 DNA follows: TGTGCCAGCAGCTCCCAACAGGGGAGTAACACTGAAGCTTTCTTT.

This rearrangement joins TRBV18 to TRBJ1-2, with TRBD1 identical over 7 bases. The CDR3 sequence is 13 residues long. Germline-derived CDR1 and CDR2 are KGHSH and LQKENI. V gave up 2 bases and J gave up 7 bases; unmatched junction bases: 4. CDR3: CASSPEGGVGYTF. CDR3 coding DNA: TGTGCCAGCTCACCAGAAGGGGGCGTTGGCTACACCTTC.

V is TRBV5-6 and J is TRBJ2-7; no reliable D call. The CDR3 runs 14 residues. V gave up 8 bases and J gave up 4 bases, with 19 bases separating them. From germline, CDR1 is SGHDT and CDR2 YYEEEE. The CDR3 DNA sequence: TGTGCCAGTCTCCGGACCCCATCCGATTACGAGCAGTACTTC. This sequence encodes CASLRTPSDYEQYF.

The gene calls are TRBV5-4 and TRBJ2-1, with 9 positions matching TRBD1. CDR3 length: 16 amino acids. V was clipped by 4 bases and J by 2 bases; unmatched bases: 7. Germline V CDR1 and CDR2: SGHNT, YYREEE (reference sequence). CDR3 sequence reads: CASSAPTGGAYNEQFF. The CDR3 DNA sequence: TGTGCCAGCAGCGCTCCTACAGGGGGCGCCTACAATGAGCAGTTCTTC.

The V gene is TRBV5-1, the J gene TRBJ1-3, with unresolved D. V gave up 3 bases and J gave up 4 bases, with 8 bases separating them. The CDR3 is made up of 13 amino acids. Germline CDR1 is SGHRS and CDR2 is YFSETQ. The DNA of the CDR3 is TGCGCCAGCAGCTCCGAAGTAGGAAACACCATATATTTT. Amino acid sequence: CASSSEVGNTIYF. The full variable domain, with the rest looked up from reference TRBV5-1 and TRBJ1-3, is KAGVTQTPRYLIKTRGQQVTLSCSPISGHRSVSWYQQTPGQGLQFLFEYFSETQRNKGNFPGRFSGRQFSNSRSEMNVSTLELGDSALYLCASSSEVGNTIYFGEGSWLTVV.

This rearrangement joins TRBV9 to TRBJ2-2; 10 bases are a match to TRBD2. The V gene end was trimmed by 3 bases and the J gene end by 5 bases; junction bases not matched to a gene: 13. The CDR3 is 18 amino acids. Germline V CDR1 and CDR2: SGDLS, YYNGEE. In DNA form, the CDR3 reads TGTGCCAGCAGCGGGGGGACTAGCGAGAGGTGGTGGACCGGGGAGCTGTTTTTT. Translated: CASSGGTSERWWTGELFF.

Points on this clone: The likely explanation is a read error, given a far larger clone one base away. This rearrangement joins TRBV18 to TRBJ1-4, with D perhaps TRBD1 (5 bases). The germline V gene encodes CDR1 KGHSH and CDR2 LQKENI. The CDR3 extends over 15 amino acids. V shed 4 bases and J shed 8 bases, with 17 bases lying between them. The CDR3 DNA follows: TGTGCCAGCTCACTAAGGCTCGGCAGGGAGGAAAAACTGTTTTTT. Translation: CASSLRLGREEKLFF.

This clone was counted only a few times. This chain uses TRBV7-9 with TRBJ1-4; no definite D call. The germline CDR1 and CDR2 sequences are SEHNR and FQNEAQ (reference sequence). Trimming took off 1 base at V and 4 bases at J, with 10 bases between the two ends. This CDR3 spans 15 amino acids. The CDR3, as DNA: TGTGCCAGCAGCTTAGGGGCAGGATTTAATGAAAAACTGTTTTTT. Translating gives CASSLGAGFNEKLFF.

On this clone: Other nucleotide sequences in the sample specify the same CDR3. This chain joins TRBV5-1 and TRBJ2-5; TRBD2 might be the D (5 bases). Germline lookup yields CDR1 SGHRS and CDR2 YFSETQ. V was clipped by 6 bases and J by 5 bases, with 8 bases between them. The CDR3 sequence is 11 residues long. CDR3 amino acids: CASMREETQYF. DNA for the CDR3: TGCGCCAGCATGAGGGAGGAGACCCAGTACTTC.

This clone was observed a few times. The CDR3 reads CASSQVLRGASSIAKNIQYF. CDR3 nucleotides: TGTGCCAGCAGCCAAGTCCTTAGGGGTGCCAGTAGTATAGCCAAAAACATTCAGTACTTC. The J gene is TRBJ2-4, the V gene TRBV4-2; D perhaps matches TRBD1 (5 bases). Per the germline V gene, CDR1 is LGHNA and CDR2 is YNFKEQ. The CDR3 sequence is 20 residues long. V lost 1 base, J lost 0 bases, and 22 bases lay in between.

The chain is built from TRBV29-1 and TRBJ1-4; TRBD1 matches 7 bases. Germline V gives CDR1 SQVTM, CDR2 ANQGSEA. V lost 6 bases and J lost 7; bases outside the gene matches: 8. CDR3 length: 13 residues. The CDR3 protein is CSVHPGGGEKLFF. CDR3 coding DNA: TGCAGCGTGCATCCAGGGGGGGGTGAAAAACTGTTTTTT. The whole variable domain, remainder taken from reference TRBV29-1 and TRBJ1-4, is SAVISQKPSRDICQRGTSLTIQCQVDSQVTMMFWYRQQPGQSLTLIATANQGSEATYESGFVIDKFPISRPNLTFSTLTVSNMSPEDSSIYLCSVHPGGGEKLFFGSGTQLSVL.

Of note for this clone: A read error may be the cause here, since a much bigger clone is one base away. Additional DNA sequences in this sample encode the identical CDR3. The V and J genes are TRBV30 and TRBJ1-5; D is unresolved. The CDR3 length is 13 residues. Germline-derived CDR1 and CDR2 are GTSNPN and SVGIG (reference sequence). In DNA, the CDR3 is TGCGCCTGGAGTGCCTATAGCAATCAGCCCCAGCATTTT. Protein product: CAWSAYSNQPQHF.